Listed here are 23 T cell receptor beta chains from one sample, sequenced in a study of Graves' ophthalmopathy and Graves' hyperthyroidism. TCR beta CDR3 amplification used RNA transcripts. The first round was an RT-PCR with HTBI primers, and the second round was a multiplex PCR. TCRdb reanalysed the multiplex PCR reads using MiXCR and keeps one entry per CDR3 protein. The table includes over a million distinct CDR3 sequences, around a third detected once. The sequencing sample was made of peripheral blood or thyroid tissue (not recorded which). The receptors originated from an adult man with Graves' hyperthyroidism.

This clonotype occurred a few times. This chain joins TRBV6-2 or TRBV6-3 and TRBJ2-3; D ambiguous. Germline V gene sequence: CDR1 MNHEY, CDR2 SVGEGT. Between the trimmed V and J ends, which lost 4 bases and 2 bases, there was a span of 4 bases. This CDR3 is built from 12 residues. The CDR3 protein is CASSSTTDTQYF. In nucleotides, the CDR3 is TGTGCCAGCAGTTCCACCACAGATACGCAGTATTTT.

This chain uses TRBV7-6 with TRBJ1-1, with D hard to call. The germline V gene encodes CDR1 SGHVS and CDR2 FNYEAQ. Trimming took off 6 bases at V and 1 base at J, with 18 bases between the two ends. The CDR3 spans 16 residues. Written as DNA, the CDR3 is TGTGCCAGCAGTTCCGTGGCCAAAAGGAGGAACACTGAAGCTTTCTTT. Translating gives CASSSVAKRRNTEAFF.

With respect to this clonotype: This may be a read error: a much more frequent sequence differs by one nucleotide. The chain joins TRBV29-1 to TRBJ2-7, with 9 bases identical to TRBD2. This CDR3 is built from 15 residues. V shed 3 bases and J 0 bases; nucleotides not matched to a gene: 6. Germline CDR1 and CDR2: SQVTM and ANQGSEA. As DNA, the CDR3 is TGCAGCGTTGACGCGGCGGGGGGGAACTCCTACGAGCAGTACTTC. It yields the protein CSVDAAGGNSYEQYF.

This clonotype was observed many times. The rearrangement uses TRBV7-2 and TRBJ1-4; no definite D call. Germline V lookup: CDR1 SGHTA, CDR2 FQGNSA. This CDR3 has 17 amino acids. Trimming shortened V by 5 bases and J by 8 bases, and 24 bases separated the two germline ends. The CDR3 DNA reads TGTGCCAGCAGCAGAGACCCGTATGGGTCTGGAGGGGAAAAACTGTTTTTT. This gives the protein CASSRDPYGSGGEKLFF.

This clonotype was detected many times. This chain uses TRBV20-1 with TRBJ1-5; D perhaps matches TRBD1 (5 bases). The CDR3 is 14 amino acids. Deletions cut 3 bases from V and 0 bases from J, with 9 bases between. Germline lookup yields CDR1 DFQATT and CDR2 SNEGSKA (reference sequence). The CDR3 reads CSARDIDSNQPQHF. CDR3 nucleotides: TGCAGTGCTAGGGACATCGATAGCAATCAGCCCCAGCATTTT.

Remarks on this clonotype: This may come from a read error, since a much larger clone is one base off. V usage is TRBV20-1 and J usage is TRBJ2-7; TRBD1 or TRBD2 may be the D gene (6 bases each). The CDR3 spans 12 residues. Trimming took off 5 bases at V and 4 bases at J, with 12 bases between the two ends. Per germline, CDR1 DFQATT and CDR2 SNEGSKA (reference sequence). CDR3: CSAGGQWYEQYF. For the CDR3, the DNA is TGCAGTGCTGGGGGGCAGTGGTACGAGCAGTACTTC.

J is TRBJ2-6 and V is TRBV7-2; possibly TRBD1 for D (6 bases). Deletions cut 1 base from V and 0 bases from J, with 28 bases between. This CDR3 contains 23 residues. From germline, CDR1 is SGHTA and CDR2 FQGNSA. The CDR3 DNA reads as TGTGCCAGCAGCTTAGTGTTCTTCCGACAGGCGAATCAACTACGCTCTGGGGCCAACGTCCTGACTTTC. Its translation: CASSLVFFRQANQLRSGANVLTF.

The chain employs TRBV7-9 and TRBJ2-7; 8 positions agree with TRBD2. This CDR3 comprises 16 residues. Unmatched junction bases numbered 12, after V lost 5 bases and J lost 3 bases. Germline CDR1 reads SEHNR; CDR2 reads FQNEAQ (reference sequence). CDR3 loop: CASSQDGREVYYEQYF. CDR3 DNA sequence: TGTGCCAGCAGCCAAGATGGGCGGGAGGTATACTACGAGCAGTACTTC.

The sample holds a few counts of this clonotype. The chain joins TRBV20-1 to TRBJ2-7; no reliable D call. V gave up 0 bases and J gave up 2 bases, with 14 bases separating them. Germline CDR1 DFQATT, CDR2 SNEGSKA (reference sequence). The CDR3 spans 15 residues. The CDR3 loop is CSARDVAAATYEQYF. In nucleotides, the CDR3 is TGCAGTGCTAGAGATGTGGCGGCGGCTACCTACGAGCAGTACTTC.

This clonotype was detected many times. V is TRBV2 and J is TRBJ1-3, with D tentatively TRBD1 (6 bases). Germline-derived CDR1 and CDR2 are SNHLY and FYNNEI. The V end was cut by 3 bases, the J end by 3 bases, with 12 bases between. The CDR3 has 15 amino acids. CDR3 DNA: TGTGCCAGCAGTGATCTGGACAGCAGTGGAAACACCATATATTTT. Protein sequence: CASSDLDSSGNTIYF.

The chain is built from TRBV11-2 and TRBJ2-2; D ambiguous. The CDR3 spans 16 residues. Germline-derived CDR1 and CDR2 are SGHAT and FQNNGV. Trimming took 0 bases from V and 4 from J, leaving 12 bases between them. CDR3 protein: CASSLDHVGITGELFF. The CDR3 region has the DNA TGTGCCAGCAGCTTAGATCACGTGGGGATCACCGGGGAGCTGTTTTTT. The whole variable domain, filled in from reference TRBV11-2 and TRBJ2-2, reads EAGVAQSPRYKIIEKRQSVAFWCNPISGHATLYWYQQILGQGPKLLIQFQNNGVVDDSQLPKDRFSAERLKGVDSTLKIQPAKLEDSAVYLCASSLDHVGITGELFFGEGSRLTVL.

The chain is built from TRBV7-2 and TRBJ1-3; D unresolved. The ends were cut back, 3 bases at V and 5 bases at J, with 14 bases in the middle. CDR3 size: 15 residues. CDR1 and CDR2 (germline): SGHTA, FQGNSA. The CDR3 region has the DNA TGTGCCAGCAGCTTTAAGCCGGGCCCCAGAAACACCATATATTTT. Its protein is CASSFKPGPRNTIYF.

This clonotype has at least ten counts. This chain links TRBV7-2 with TRBJ2-5; 9 bases fit TRBD2. Trimming took 1 base from V and 5 from J; bases not matched to a gene: 5. The CDR3 spans 15 residues. Germline V CDR1 and CDR2: SGHTA, FQGNSA. For the CDR3, the DNA is TGTGCCAGCAGCTTAGGGGCGGGGGGGCTTGAGACCCAGTACTTC. As protein: CASSLGAGGLETQYF.

The V gene is TRBV7-8, the J gene TRBJ2-5; no clear D. There are 14 residues in the CDR3. Trimming stripped 4 bases from V and 5 bases from J, with 14 bases between. Germline V gene lookup returns CDR1 SGHVS and CDR2 FQNEAQ. The CDR3 reads CASSSPGGAETQYF. The CDR3 coding sequence is TGTGCCAGCAGCTCCCCGGGTGGCGCTGAGACCCAGTACTTC.

The sample holds a few counts of this clonotype. This chain connects TRBV6-7 to TRBJ2-5; possibly TRBD1 for D (6 bases). TRBV6-7 counts as an open reading frame of uncertain function. V was cut by 0 bases and J by 1 base, with 15 bases left in between. This CDR3 comprises 17 residues. The CDR3 DNA reads TGTGCCAGCAGTTACTCAGCCCCCGGGACAATCCAAGAGACCCAGTACTTC. Protein sequence: CASSYSAPGTIQETQYF.

Details on this clonotype: A read error is possible here, since a much larger clone lies one base away. This chain links TRBV20-1 with TRBJ2-2; 13 nucleotides match TRBD2. V lost 6 bases, J lost 7 bases, and 8 bases stayed unmatched. The CDR3 has 15 amino acids. The germline gives CDR1 DFQATT, CDR2 SNEGSKA (reference sequence). Here the CDR3 DNA reads TGCAGTGCCGAGGAGACTAGCGGGGGGATCGGGGAGCTGTTTTTT. This gives the protein CSAEETSGGIGELFF.

This clonotype was found a few times. The chain has TRBV4-1 and TRBJ1-2, with unresolved D. Germline V gene data show CDR1 as MGHRA and CDR2 as YSYEKL. Trimming removed 0 bases at V and 8 bases at J, with 13 bases between. The CDR3 has 14 residues. The CDR3 is CASSQESTGLGYTF. The CDR3 DNA reads as TGCGCCAGCAGCCAAGAATCAACGGGATTGGGCTACACCTTC.

This clonotype was seen a few times. The chain combines TRBV6-2 or TRBV6-3 with TRBJ2-7, with 9 bases fitting TRBD1. The CDR3 sequence is 16 residues long. CDR1 is MNHEY and CDR2 is SVGEGT in the germline V gene. The V segment lost 4 bases and the J segment 2 bases; nucleotides outside the gene matches: 9. CDR3 in amino acids: CASSLTGGATTYEQYF. Here the CDR3 DNA reads TGTGCCAGCAGTTTAACAGGGGGCGCAACGACCTACGAGCAGTACTTC.

The chain uses TRBV20-1 and TRBJ1-1, with D hard to call. V lost 4 bases, J lost 3 bases, and 18 bases lay in between. CDR3 size: 15 residues. Germline lookup yields CDR1 DFQATT and CDR2 SNEGSKA (reference sequence). This chain's CDR3 is CSANRGGVGDTEAFF. CDR3 in DNA: TGCAGTGCTAACCGCGGCGGAGTTGGGGACACTGAAGCTTTCTTT.

The chain joins TRBV29-1 to TRBJ1-1; no reliable D call. CDR1 and CDR2 from the germline V gene are SQVTM and ANQGSEA. Trimming cost V 7 bases and J 1 base, with 7 bases left between them. The CDR3 totals 11 residues. CDR3 bases: TGCAGCGACCGGAAGAACACTGAAGCTTTCTTT. Amino acid sequence: CSDRKNTEAFF.

This clonotype appeared many times. The rearrangement links TRBV12-3 or TRBV12-4 to TRBJ1-6; 8 bases fit TRBD1. V gave up 6 bases and J gave up 6 bases; unmatched junction bases: 7. The CDR3 is made up of 15 amino acids. CDR3 nucleotide sequence: TGTGCCAGCAGGGACAGGGTTGGGGTTAATTCACCCCTCCACTTT. Its translation: CASRDRVGVNSPLHF.

This clonotype was counted ten times or more. The chain employs TRBV11-2 and TRBJ2-7; 7 bases are a match to TRBD1. J gave up 6 bases and V 5 bases, and 13 bases lay outside the gene matches. Per the germline V gene, CDR1 is SGHAT and CDR2 is FQNNGV. The CDR3 loop spans 15 amino acids. The CDR3, as DNA: TGTGCCAGCAGCCCGCACCCGACAGGGTCGCGCGAGCAGTACTTC. It yields the protein CASSPHPTGSREQYF. The full variable domain, with the rest looked up from reference TRBV11-2 and TRBJ2-7, is EAGVAQSPRYKIIEKRQSVAFWCNPISGHATLYWYQQILGQGPKLLIQFQNNGVVDDSQLPKDRFSAERLKGVDSTLKIQPAKLEDSAVYLCASSPHPTGSREQYFGPGTRLTVT.

This clonotype was counted ten times or more. The rearrangement uses TRBV7-2 and TRBJ1-6, with TRBD1 matching over 11 bases. The CDR3 is 16 residues long. J was trimmed by 7 bases and V by 3 bases; bases with no gene match: 5. The germline CDR1 and CDR2 sequences are SGHTA and FQGNSA. The CDR3 DNA follows: TGTGCCAGCAGCTTGGACAGGGGGCAAGGGAATTCACCCCTCCACTTT. Its translation: CASSLDRGQGNSPLHF.